This T cell receptor beta chain appears in the sequencing data of a study of cytotoxic CD8 clonotypes in ibrutinib-treated CLL. Target depth was 1 in 200,000 to 1 in 1 million T cells, about 10x per clonotype. This table comes from immunoSEQ multiplex PCR, and its TCRdb copy is limited to in-frame clones, with some not included. The data show about 140,000 clones, with around 82% seen just once and roughly 7.2% held by the top ten. With regard to this clone: Its cognate antigen is unknown.

Study-level findings and limits: Contraction or stability on treatment was seen for public clonotypes, which were uncommon.

Trimming cost V 1 base and J 12 bases; bases outside gene matches: 11. The CDR3 covers 16 residues. Germline values: CDR1 LNHNV, CDR2 YYDKDF (reference sequence). This TCR came from a human donor with chronic lymphocytic leukemia. Source: PBMCs, taken after 36 months of ibrutinib treatment. This chain links TRBV15 with TRBJ2-1; TRBD2 aligns across 11 bases. The CDR3 nucleotides are TGTGCCACCAGCAGAGGGGGGTTTAGCGGGAGGGGTTGGCAGTTCTTC. This gives the protein CATSRGGFSGRGWQFF.